The rows below give T cell receptor beta chains drawn from one sample of a study of blood T cell repertoires in COVID-19. Profiling relied on immunoSEQ multiplex PCR, and the TCRdb table lists in-frame clones only, not all of them. In the table there are about 200,000 clones, less than 90% of which are singletons. The sample was peripheral blood. These receptor sequences come from a woman aged 65 to 85 with acute or convalescent COVID-19. The CDR3 runs from the conserved cysteine through the conserved F or W. A D gene is named only where the DNA matches it firmly. A clone size is listed for some rows: how often the clone was seen (once, few, many), or a class if it is expanded.

V gene	J gene	D gene	clone size	CDR3 protein	CDR3 DNA
TRBV19	TRBJ2-7	TRBD1	-	CASSPDRGLEQYF	TGTGCCAGTAGCCCGGACAGGGGGCTCGAGCAGTACTTC
TRBV6-5	TRBJ1-1	TRBD1	once	CASSPPQGLEAFF	TGTGCCAGCAGTCCCCCACAGGGGCTTGAAGCTTTCTTT
TRBV5-1	TRBJ2-1	TRBD1	-	CASSLVGPVTGRREQFF	TGCGCCAGCAGCTTGGTCGGCCCAGTGACAGGGCGGCGTGAGCAGTTCTTC
TRBV6-5	TRBJ1-5	-	-	CASSYGGESSQPQHF	TGTGCCAGCAGTTACGGGGGCGAGTCTAGTCAGCCCCAGCATTTT
TRBV3-1/TRBV3-2	TRBJ1-1	TRBD1	-	CASSQGGGWTEAFF	TGTGCCAGCAGCCAAGGAGGGGGCTGGACTGAAGCTTTCTTT
TRBV3-1/TRBV3-2	TRBJ2-1	TRBD2	few	CASSYSSGSYNEQFF	TGTGCCAGCAGCTACTCTAGCGGATCCTACAATGAGCAGTTCTTC
TRBV5-1	TRBJ2-3	TRBD2	-	CASSPGLAGPTWGYF	TGCGCCAGCAGCCCCGGACTAGCGGGACCAACTTGGGGGTATTTT
TRBV5-1	TRBJ2-7	-	-	CASSPWDNTYEQYF	TGCGCCAGCAGCCCATGGGACAACACCTACGAGCAGTACTTC
TRBV19	TRBJ2-3	TRBD2	-	CASKETSGTQYF	TGTGCCAGTAAGGAGACTAGCGGTACGCAGTATTTT
TRBV21-1	TRBJ2-7	-	-	CASSGRPCGGDYEQYF	TGTGCCAGCAGCGGCCGGCCGTGCGGCGGGGACTACGAGCAGTACTTC